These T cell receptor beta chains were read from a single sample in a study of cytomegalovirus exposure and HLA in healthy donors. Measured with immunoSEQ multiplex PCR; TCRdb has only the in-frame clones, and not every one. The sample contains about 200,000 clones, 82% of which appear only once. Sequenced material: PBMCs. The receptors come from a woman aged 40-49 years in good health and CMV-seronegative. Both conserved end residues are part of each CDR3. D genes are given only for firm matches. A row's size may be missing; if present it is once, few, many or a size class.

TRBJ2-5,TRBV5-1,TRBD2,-,CASSPVGGEETQYF,TGCGCCAGCAGCCCGGTGGGGGGGGAAGAGACCCAGTACTTC
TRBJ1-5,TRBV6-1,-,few,CASGTQGGEGQPQHF,TGTGCCAGCGGCACCCAGGGAGGGGAGGGTCAGCCCCAGCATTTT
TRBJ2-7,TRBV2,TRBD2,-,CASAPGLATGEQYF,TGTGCCAGCGCACCGGGACTAGCCACGGGGGAGCAGTACTTC
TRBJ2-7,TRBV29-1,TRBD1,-,CSASGQLSYEQYF,TGCAGCGCTTCGGGACAGTTATCCTACGAGCAGTACTTC
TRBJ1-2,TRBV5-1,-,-,CASSPEVAGTSYGYTF,TGCGCCAGCAGCCCGGAGGTCGCAGGAACCTCCTATGGCTACACCTTC
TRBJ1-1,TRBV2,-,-,CASIRTVEAFF,TGTGCCAGTATCCGGACTGTCGAAGCTTTCTTT
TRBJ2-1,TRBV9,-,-,CASSALQVGRSNEQFF,TGTGCCAGCAGCGCATTACAGGTAGGCCGATCCAATGAGCAGTTCTTC
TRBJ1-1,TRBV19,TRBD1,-,CASGQGTEAFF,TGTGCCAGCGGACAGGGCACTGAAGCTTTCTTT
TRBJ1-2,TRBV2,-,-,CASRAQPSVYGYTF,TGTGCCAGCAGAGCACAGCCATCGGTGTATGGCTACACCTTC
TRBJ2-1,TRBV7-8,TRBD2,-,CASSSGFIAGGFNEQFF,TGTGCCAGCAGCTCAGGATTCATAGCGGGAGGGTTCAATGAGCAGTTCTTC
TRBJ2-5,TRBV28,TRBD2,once,CASSLSLLAGVRETQYF,TGTGCCAGCAGTTTGTCGCTACTAGCGGGAGTCCGGGAGACCCAGTACTTC
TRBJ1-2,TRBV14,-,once,CASSQYRASHSGYTF,TGTGCCAGCAGCCAATACAGGGCAAGTCATAGTGGCTACACCTTC
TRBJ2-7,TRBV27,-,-,CASSPQGSPYPYEQYF,TGTGCCAGCAGTCCACAGGGTTCCCCTTACCCGTACGAGCAGTACTTC
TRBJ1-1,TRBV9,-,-,CASSAQNTEAFF,TGTGCCAGCAGCGCCCAAAACACTGAAGCTTTCTTT
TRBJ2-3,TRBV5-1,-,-,CASSGYGGPTDTQYF,TGCGCCAGCAGCGGATACGGAGGCCCCACAGATACGCAGTATTTT
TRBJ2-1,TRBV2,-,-,CASSRTLWGDEQFF,TGTGCCAGCAGTAGGACCCTTTGGGGCGATGAGCAGTTCTTC
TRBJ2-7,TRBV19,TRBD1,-,CASTQTGGSDEQYF,TGTGCCAGTACCCAGACAGGGGGCTCGGACGAGCAGTACTTC
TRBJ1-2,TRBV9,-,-,CASSAHRVTNYGYTF,TGTGCCAGCAGCGCCCACAGGGTGACCAACTATGGCTACACCTTC
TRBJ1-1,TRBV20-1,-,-,CSASLPEAFF,TGCAGTGCTAGTCTCCCTGAAGCTTTCTTT
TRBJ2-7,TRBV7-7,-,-,CASSLEDGSYFPDEQYF,TGTGCCAGCAGCTTAGAAGACGGGAGCTACTTTCCTGACGAGCAGTACTTC
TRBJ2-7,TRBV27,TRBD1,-,CASSPQTGTLIYEQYF,TGTGCCAGCAGTCCCCAGACAGGGACGTTGATTTACGAGCAGTACTTC
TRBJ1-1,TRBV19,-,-,CASSGGGYTEAFF,TGTGCCAGTAGTGGGGGGGGGTACACTGAAGCTTTCTTT
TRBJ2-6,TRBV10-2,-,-,CASSDRPGANVLTF,TGCGCCAGCAGCGACAGGCCCGGGGCCAACGTCCTGACTTTC
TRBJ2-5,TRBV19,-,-,CASRRTGTLIQETQYF,TGTGCCAGTAGGCGAACCGGGACACTGATCCAAGAGACCCAGTACTTC
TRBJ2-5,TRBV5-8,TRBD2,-,CASRYGTSQETQYF,TGTGCCAGCAGATACGGGACTAGCCAAGAGACCCAGTACTTC
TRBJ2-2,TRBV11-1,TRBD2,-,CASSSLGTSDSGELFF,TGTGCCAGCAGCTCTCTAGGGACTAGCGATTCCGGGGAGCTGTTTTTT
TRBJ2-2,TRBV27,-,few,CASSPHDWKNTGELFF,TGTGCCAGCAGTCCACACGACTGGAAAAACACCGGGGAGCTGTTTTTT
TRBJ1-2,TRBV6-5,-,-,CASSGSLSGYGYTF,TGTGCCAGCAGCGGGTCACTTAGCGGCTATGGCTACACCTTC
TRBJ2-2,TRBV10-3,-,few,CATTLSALGGGELFF,TGTGCCACAACACTATCGGCCCTGGGGGGCGGGGAGCTGTTTTTT
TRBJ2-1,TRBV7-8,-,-,CASSYRTGYSEQFF,TGTGCCAGCAGCTACCGGACTGGGTATAGTGAGCAGTTCTTC
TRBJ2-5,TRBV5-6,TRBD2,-,CASSFGSGSLKTQYF,TGTGCCAGCAGCTTCGGTAGCGGGAGCTTGAAGACCCAGTACTTC
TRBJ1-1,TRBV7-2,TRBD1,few,CASSPTGNLNTEAFF,TGTGCCAGCAGCCCGACAGGGAACCTCAACACTGAAGCTTTCTTT
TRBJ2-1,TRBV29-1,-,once,CSVGMRNEQFF,TGCAGCGTTGGTATGAGAAATGAGCAGTTCTTC
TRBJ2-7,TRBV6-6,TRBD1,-,CASTNLGQGASEQYF,TGTGCCAGCACCAACCTAGGACAGGGGGCATCCGAGCAGTACTTC
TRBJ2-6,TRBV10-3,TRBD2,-,CAISGMAGDLSPSGANVLTF,TGTGCCATCAGTGGAATGGCGGGAGACCTATCCCCCTCTGGGGCCAACGTCCTGACTTTC
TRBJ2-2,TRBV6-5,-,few,CASRRTPSDTGELFF,TGTGCCAGCAGGCGTACCCCATCGGACACCGGGGAGCTGTTTTTT
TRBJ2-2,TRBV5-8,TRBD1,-,CASSLREGQGARTGELFF,TGTGCCAGCAGCTTAAGAGAAGGACAGGGGGCGCGAACCGGGGAGCTGTTTTTT
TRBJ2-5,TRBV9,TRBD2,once,CASSADLAGAETQYF,TGTGCCAGCAGCGCGGATCTAGCGGGAGCCGAGACCCAGTACTTC
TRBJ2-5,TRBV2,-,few,CASRGTTGREQYF,TGTGCCAGCCGCGGGACGACCGGTCGGGAGCAGTACTTC
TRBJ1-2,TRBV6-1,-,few,CASSVIRSSPYGYTF,TGTGCCAGCAGTGTAATCAGGTCCTCCCCCTATGGCTACACCTTC
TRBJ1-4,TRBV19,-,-,CASRENVATNEKLFF,TGTGCCAGTAGGGAGAACGTTGCAACTAATGAAAAACTGTTTTTT
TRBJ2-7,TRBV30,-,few,CAWSHQMEQYF,TGTGCCTGGAGCCATCAGATGGAGCAGTACTTC
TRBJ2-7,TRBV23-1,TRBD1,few,CASSQPHRGLLYEQYF,TGCGCCAGCAGTCAGCCCCACAGGGGGCTTCTCTACGAGCAGTACTTC
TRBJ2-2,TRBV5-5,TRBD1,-,CASSLMTGKTGELFF,TGTGCCAGCAGCTTGATGACAGGGAAGACCGGGGAGCTGTTTTTT
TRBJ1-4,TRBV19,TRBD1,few,CASDRADSAGEKLFF,TGTGCCAGCGACAGGGCCGACTCAGCAGGTGAAAAACTGTTTTTT
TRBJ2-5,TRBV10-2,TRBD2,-,CASSDGTSGRAGETQYF,TGCGCCAGCAGTGACGGGACTAGCGGGAGGGCAGGGGAGACCCAGTACTTC
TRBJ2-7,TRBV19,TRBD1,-,CASSMGQAYEQYF,TGTGCCAGTAGTATGGGACAGGCCTACGAGCAGTACTTC
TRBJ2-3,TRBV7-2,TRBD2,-,CASSPGLAGDTQYF,TGTGCCAGCAGCCCCGGACTAGCGGGAGATACGCAGTATTTT
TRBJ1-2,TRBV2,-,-,CASSVQGPYGYTF,TGTGCCAGCAGCGTACAGGGCCCTTATGGCTACACCTTC
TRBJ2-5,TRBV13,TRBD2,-,CASSQILAGGVETQYF,TGTGCCAGCAGCCAAATACTAGCGGGAGGAGTAGAGACCCAGTACTTC
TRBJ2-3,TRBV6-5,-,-,CASSVRGEDTQYF,TGTGCCAGCAGTGTCAGGGGGGAAGATACGCAGTATTTT
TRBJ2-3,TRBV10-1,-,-,CASSESHRSTDTQYF,TGCGCCAGCAGTGAGTCCCACAGGAGCACAGATACGCAGTATTTT
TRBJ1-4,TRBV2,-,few,CASSVEVVAEKLFF,TGTGCCAGCAGTGTGGAGGTCGTGGCTGAAAAACTGTTTTTT